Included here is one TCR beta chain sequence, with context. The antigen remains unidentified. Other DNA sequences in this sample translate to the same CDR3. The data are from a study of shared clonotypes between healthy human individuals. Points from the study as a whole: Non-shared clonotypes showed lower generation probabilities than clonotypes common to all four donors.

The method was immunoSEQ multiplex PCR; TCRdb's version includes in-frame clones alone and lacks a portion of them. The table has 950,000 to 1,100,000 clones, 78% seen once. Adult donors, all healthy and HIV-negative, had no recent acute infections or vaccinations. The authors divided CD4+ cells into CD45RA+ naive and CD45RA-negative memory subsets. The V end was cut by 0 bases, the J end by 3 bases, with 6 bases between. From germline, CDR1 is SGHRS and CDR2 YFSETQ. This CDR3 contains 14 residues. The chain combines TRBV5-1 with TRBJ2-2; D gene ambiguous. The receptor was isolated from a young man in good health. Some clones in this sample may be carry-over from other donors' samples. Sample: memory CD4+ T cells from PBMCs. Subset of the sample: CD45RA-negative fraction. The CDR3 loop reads CASSLGLYTGELFF. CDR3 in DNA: TGCGCCAGCAGCTTGGGGTTATACACCGGGGAGCTGTTTTTT.